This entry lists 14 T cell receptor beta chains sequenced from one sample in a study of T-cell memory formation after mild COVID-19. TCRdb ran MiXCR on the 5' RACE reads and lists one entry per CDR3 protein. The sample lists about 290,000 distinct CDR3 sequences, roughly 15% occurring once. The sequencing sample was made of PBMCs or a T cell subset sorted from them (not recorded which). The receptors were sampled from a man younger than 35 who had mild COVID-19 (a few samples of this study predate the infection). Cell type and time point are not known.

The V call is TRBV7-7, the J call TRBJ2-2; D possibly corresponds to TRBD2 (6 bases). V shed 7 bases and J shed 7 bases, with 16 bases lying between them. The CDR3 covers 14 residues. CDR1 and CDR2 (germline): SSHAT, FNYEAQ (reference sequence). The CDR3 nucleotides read TGTGCCAGCACCCATTTCAGGGAGGTCGGGGAGCTGTTTTTT. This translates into CASTHFREVGELFF.

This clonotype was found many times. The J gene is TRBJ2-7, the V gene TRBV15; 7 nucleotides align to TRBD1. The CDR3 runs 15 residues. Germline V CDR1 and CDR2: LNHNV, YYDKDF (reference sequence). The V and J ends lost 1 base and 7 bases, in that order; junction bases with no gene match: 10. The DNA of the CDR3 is TGTGCCACCAGCAGAGGTGGGGCAGGGGGTAGGGAGCAGTACGTC. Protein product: CATSRGGAGGREQYV.

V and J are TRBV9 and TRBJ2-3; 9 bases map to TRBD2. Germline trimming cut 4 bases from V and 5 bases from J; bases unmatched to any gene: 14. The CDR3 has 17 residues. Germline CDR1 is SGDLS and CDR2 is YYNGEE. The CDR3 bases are TGTGCCAGCAGCCCAGCCCTGGGACTAGCCACGGGAGATACGCAGTATTTT. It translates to CASSPALGLATGDTQYF.

The CDR3 nucleotides are TGTGCCAGCAGCTTGAATGGGAACGAGCAGTACGTC. Encoded protein: CASSLNGNEQYV. The V and J genes are TRBV5-6 and TRBJ2-7; D unclear. Trimming took 1 base from V and 5 from J, leaving 7 bases between them. CDR3 length: 12 residues. Germline V lookup: CDR1 SGHDT, CDR2 YYEEEE.

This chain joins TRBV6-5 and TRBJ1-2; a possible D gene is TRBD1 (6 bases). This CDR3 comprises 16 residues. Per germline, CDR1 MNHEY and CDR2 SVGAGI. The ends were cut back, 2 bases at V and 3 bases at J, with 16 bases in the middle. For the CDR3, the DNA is TGTGCCAGCAGTTACCCAATCCTACAGGGTGACTATGGCTACACCTTC. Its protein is CASSYPILQGDYGYTF.

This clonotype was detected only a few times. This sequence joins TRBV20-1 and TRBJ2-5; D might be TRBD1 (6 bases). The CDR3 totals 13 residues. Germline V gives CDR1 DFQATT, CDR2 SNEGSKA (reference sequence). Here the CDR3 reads CSRRGGWGETQYF. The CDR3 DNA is TGCAGCCGGAGAGGGGGATGGGGGGAGACCCAGTACTTC.

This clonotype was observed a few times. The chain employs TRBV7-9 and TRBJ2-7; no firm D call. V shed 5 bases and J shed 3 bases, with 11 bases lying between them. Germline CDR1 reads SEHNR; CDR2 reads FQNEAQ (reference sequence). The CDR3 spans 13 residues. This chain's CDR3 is CASSPVGGYEQYF. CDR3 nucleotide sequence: TGTGCCAGCAGCCCGGTAGGTGGCTACGAGCAGTACTTC. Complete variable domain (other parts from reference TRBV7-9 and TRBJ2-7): DTGVSQNPRHKITKRGQNVTFRCDPISEHNRLYWYRQTLGQGPEFLTYFQNEAQLEKSRLLSDRFSAERPKGSFSTLEIQRTEQGDSAMYLCASSPVGGYEQYFGPGTRLTVT.

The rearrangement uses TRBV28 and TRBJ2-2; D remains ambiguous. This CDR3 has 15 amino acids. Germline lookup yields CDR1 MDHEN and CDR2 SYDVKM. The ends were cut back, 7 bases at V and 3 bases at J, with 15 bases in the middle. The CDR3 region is CASTSAGTYTGELFF. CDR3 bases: TGTGCCAGCACATCCGCAGGCACCTACACCGGGGAGCTGTTTTTT.

CDR3: CASSLPNMNTEAFF. The CDR3 DNA follows: TGTGCCAGCAGCTTACCTAATATGAACACTGAAGCTTTCTTT. The V gene is TRBV7-9, the J gene TRBJ1-1; no reliable D call. V was clipped by 2 bases and J by 0 bases, with 7 bases between them. The CDR3 has 14 amino acids. Germline V CDR1 and CDR2: SEHNR, FQNEAQ (reference sequence).

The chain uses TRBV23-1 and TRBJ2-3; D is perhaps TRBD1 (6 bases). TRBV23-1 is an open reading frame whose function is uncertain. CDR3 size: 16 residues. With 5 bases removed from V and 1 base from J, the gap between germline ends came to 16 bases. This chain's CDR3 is CASSKEQGHGTDTQYF. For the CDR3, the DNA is TGCGCCAGCAGTAAAGAACAGGGCCATGGCACAGATACGCAGTATTTT.

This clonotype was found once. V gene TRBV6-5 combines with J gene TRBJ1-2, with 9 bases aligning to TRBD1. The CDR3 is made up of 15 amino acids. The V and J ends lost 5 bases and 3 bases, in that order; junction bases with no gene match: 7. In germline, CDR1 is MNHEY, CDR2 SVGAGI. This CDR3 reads CASSPSGQGYYGYTF. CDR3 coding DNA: TGTGCCAGCAGTCCTTCGGGACAGGGATACTATGGCTACACCTTC.

The CDR3: CASSTVTATNEKLFF. The CDR3 DNA sequence: TGTGCCAGCAGCACAGTGACAGCAACTAATGAAAAACTGTTTTTT. The chain joins TRBV11-2 to TRBJ1-4, with a possible D match to TRBD1 (5 bases). This CDR3 is 15 amino acids long. Between the trimmed V and J ends, which lost 5 bases and 0 bases, there was a span of 10 bases. CDR1 and CDR2 from the germline V gene are SGHAT and FQNNGV.

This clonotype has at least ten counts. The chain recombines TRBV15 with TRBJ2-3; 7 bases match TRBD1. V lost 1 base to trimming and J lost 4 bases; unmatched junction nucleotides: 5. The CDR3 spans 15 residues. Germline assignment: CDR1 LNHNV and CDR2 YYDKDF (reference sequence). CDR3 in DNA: TGTGCCACCAGCAGAGTTACAGGGGTGGCAGATACGCAGTATTTT. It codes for CATSRVTGVADTQYF. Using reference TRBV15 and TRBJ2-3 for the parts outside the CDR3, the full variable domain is DAMVIQNPRYQVTQFGKPVTLSCSQTLNHNVMYWYQQKSSQAPKLLFHYYDKDFNNEADTPDNFQSRRPNTSFCFLDIRSPGLGDTAMYLCATSRVTGVADTQYFGPGTRLTVL.

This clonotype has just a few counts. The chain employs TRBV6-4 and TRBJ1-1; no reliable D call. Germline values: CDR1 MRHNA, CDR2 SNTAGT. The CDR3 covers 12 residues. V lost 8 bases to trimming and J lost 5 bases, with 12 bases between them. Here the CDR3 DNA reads TGTGCCAGCCTTGATGGGGAAACTGAAGCTTTCTTT. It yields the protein CASLDGETEAFF.